This TCR beta chain was documented in a study of blood T cell repertoires in COVID-19 (dated by TCRdb to 2018 to 2020). Background on the whole study: Collaborator samples came from the United States, Italy and Spain and covered acute and convalescent phases of COVID-19. The material from the prospective study consisted of cDNA or gDNA derived from T cells, B-cell-depleted T cells, or PBMCs. Deeply sampled blood TCRbeta repertoires from subjects exposed to, actively infected with, or recovered from COVID-19 were included in the dataset. A freely available public database, intended as a resource for researchers studying the immune response to SARS-CoV-2, is where the repertoires were released. Samples came from the ongoing ImmuneRACE study (first 160 participants) plus 1,254 subjects from 6 global collaborators. The sample metadata nearly always contained a de-identified subject ID, COVID-19 status, age in years and sex. Where available, HLA class I and class II types were obtained from metadata supplied by the sample provider rather than from assay-based typing.

TCRbeta CDR3 regions were amplified from genomic DNA using the immunoSEQ Assay, a bias-controlled multiplex PCR. Per the source publication's procedure: Nucleated cell counts per sample were estimated from amplification of reference gene primers within the assay. To quantify the absolute abundance of each unique TCRbeta CDR3 rearrangement, sequence reads were collapsed and filtered. For each sample, productive Simpson clonality was calculated as the square root of Simpson's diversity index across productive rearrangements. TCRdb retrieved this table from immuneACCESS and kept in-frame rearrangements only. Not all clones are present; in checked studies, unresolved V genes account for under half, and no reason is known for the remainder. V and J calls and clone size come straight from that table; D and trimming were deduced from the DNA. This sample gives 110,000 to 150,000 clones in total; 84% of them show up just once. The ten largest clones capture roughly 8.6% of the sample.

Whole blood was collected in K2EDTA tubes by collaborating institutions according to the institutions' own protocols. Collaborator samples were shipped for TCRbeta analysis as frozen whole blood, isolated PBMCs, or DNA extracted from either sample type. From its cysteine to its phenylalanine, the CDR3 spans 15 amino acids. Only the CDR3 part of the read is kept: 45 bases, read in frame from the first base. The germline V gene specifies SGHTA as CDR1 and FQGNSA as CDR2. The junction shows trimming of 5 bases on V and 2 bases on J, and the gene matches do not reach 6 bases of it. With regard to this clone: Its antigen remains unidentified. Base qualities are not provided; no much larger clone lies one nucleotide away.

What the work shows at the level of the full study, not this receptor alone: How much clinical and demographic metadata was included differed by source and by participant, and the metadata was provided uncurated.

The receptor was derived from a woman older than 75 in a cohort sampled during active or convalescent COVID-19. Sequencing was carried out using peripheral blood. This chain is built from TRBV7-2 and TRBJ1-5; TRBD1 fits 7 bases in the junction. The base sequence is TGTGCCAGCAGCGACACAGGGGTCCGCAATCAGCCCCAGCATTTT. Its protein is CASSDTGVRNQPQHF.